The present T cell receptor (beta chain) was sequenced within a study of shared clonotypes between healthy human individuals. Overall study findings and caveats: Clonotypes not shared had lower generation probabilities than those common to all four donors.

This clone was detected a few times. Its target is not known. This CDR3 spans 17 amino acids. V lost 5 bases to trimming and J lost 0 bases, with 18 bases between them. Germline V gives CDR1 LNHDA, CDR2 SQIVND (reference sequence). A CD45RA-negative memory subset and a CD45RA+ naive subset were separated from the CD4+ cells. Per the original methods: From ImmunoSEQ came sequences covering only the junction and carrying no quality scores, so filtering differed. Sequenced by immunoSEQ multiplex PCR; TCRdb stores in-frame clones only, minus some. V, J and clone size are those of that table, while D and trimming were read from the DNA. The sample lists about 1.1 million clones, approximately 80% occurring once.

The receptor was derived from a man younger than 35 in good health. Some clones in this sample may be carry-over from other donors' samples. The V and J genes are TRBV19 and TRBJ2-3; D is possibly TRBD2 (5 bases). Input material: memory CD4+ T cells from PBMCs. Subset specified: CD45RA-negative fraction. CDR3 sequence: CASSGRTSTVSTDTQYF. Written as DNA, the CDR3 is TGTGCCAGTAGTGGCAGGACTTCCACCGTTAGCACAGATACGCAGTATTTT. The full variable domain, completed using reference TRBV19 and TRBJ2-3, is DGGITQSPKYLFRKEGQNVTLSCEQNLNHDAMYWYRQDPGQGLRLIYYSQIVNDFQKGDIAEGYSVSREKKESFPLTVTSAQKNPTAFYLCASSGRTSTVSTDTQYFGPGTRLTVL.